These 22 T cell receptor beta chains originate from one sample sequenced in a study of cytomegalovirus exposure and HLA in healthy donors. Primers included in the PCR were 60 Vbeta and 13 Jbeta primers. TCRdb's copy holds only in-frame clones and misses some; the assay was immunoSEQ multiplex PCR. The top ten hold 2.5% of the sample, which has about 110,000 clones, about four fifths seen once. Sequenced sample: PBMCs. These receptors all come from a woman aged 18-29 years in good health and CMV-seronegative.

The chain is built from TRBV27 and TRBJ1-1; D possibly corresponds to TRBD1 (5 bases). Trimming shortened V by 6 bases and J by 0 bases, and 11 bases separated the two germline ends. This CDR3 is 14 amino acids long. The germline V gene encodes CDR1 MNHEY and CDR2 SMNVEV (reference sequence). The CDR3 loop is CASSLQDMNTEAFF. The CDR3 coding sequence is TGTGCCAGCAGCCTACAGGACATGAACACTGAAGCTTTCTTT.

The rearrangement links TRBV18 to TRBJ1-1; D is ambiguous. Trimming took off 5 bases at V and 10 bases at J, with 14 bases between the two ends. The germline V gene has CDR1 KGHSH and CDR2 LQKENI. The CDR3 spans 12 residues. The CDR3 here is CASSSRTEGAFF. The CDR3 coding sequence is TGTGCCAGCTCATCCCGGACGGAGGGAGCTTTCTTT.

V usage is TRBV6-1 and J usage is TRBJ1-2; unclear D gene. CDR3 length equals 14 residues. Between the trimmed V and J ends, which lost 5 bases and 4 bases, there was a span of 14 bases. Germline-derived CDR1 and CDR2 are MNHNS and SASEGT. The DNA of the CDR3 is TGTGCCAGCAGTCCCCGGGGAAAGCCCTATGGCTACACCTTC. Translated, it gives CASSPRGKPYGYTF.

V gene TRBV9 combines with J gene TRBJ1-2, with D possibly being TRBD1 (5 bases). CDR3 length: 14 residues. Germline lookup yields CDR1 SGDLS and CDR2 YYNGEE. Trimming took off 3 bases at V and 8 bases at J, with 17 bases between the two ends. For the CDR3, the DNA is TGTGCCAGCAGCGCCCCCTCAGACAGCTCGGGCTACACCTTC. Its translation: CASSAPSDSSGYTF. Variable domain in full (rest from reference TRBV9 and TRBJ1-2): DSGVTQTPKHLITATGQRVTLRCSPRSGDLSVYWYQQSLDQGLQFLIQYYNGEERAKGNILERFSAQQFPDLHSELNLSSLELGDSALYFCASSAPSDSSGYTFGSGTRLTVV.

DNA for the CDR3: TGTGCCAGCAGCTTGGACAGGGCGTCTAACTATGGCTACACCTTC. This codes for CASSLDRASNYGYTF. V and J are TRBV7-8 and TRBJ1-2; 8 bases are a match to TRBD1. CDR1 is SGHVS, CDR2 FQNEAQ, per germline. The CDR3 is 15 amino acids. V dropped 3 bases and J dropped 0; count of bases not matched to a gene: 3.

The V gene is TRBV30, the J gene TRBJ2-2, with 9 positions matching TRBD1. CDR1 is GTSNPN and CDR2 is SVGIG in the germline V gene (reference sequence). The CDR3 sequence is 12 residues long. V was pared by 8 bases and J by 3 bases, with 1 base of the junction left unmatched. The CDR3 loop is CARTGDTGELFF. The CDR3 coding sequence is TGTGCCCGGACAGGGGACACCGGGGAGCTGTTTTTT.

The rearrangement links TRBV25-1 to TRBJ1-2; D is possibly TRBD1 (5 bases). The CDR3 is 17 residues long. From germline, CDR1 is MGHDK and CDR2 SYGVNS. Trimming shortened V by 1 base and J by 7 bases, and 22 bases separated the two germline ends. The CDR3 loop reads CASSEWGREQVGLGYTF. The CDR3 DNA sequence: TGTGCCAGCAGTGAATGGGGGAGGGAACAGGTCGGGCTTGGCTACACCTTC.

The J gene is TRBJ1-2, the V gene TRBV27; D not certain. The CDR3 length is 14 residues. Germline-derived CDR1 and CDR2 are MNHEY and SMNVEV (reference sequence). Trimming pared 2 bases from V and 6 bases from J, leaving 13 bases between. The CDR3 protein is CASSLRGSSDGYTF. The DNA for the CDR3 is TGTGCCAGCAGTTTACGGGGTTCGTCGGATGGCTACACCTTC.

This chain links TRBV15 with TRBJ1-4, with 8 bases aligning to TRBD1. This CDR3 spans 14 amino acids. V shed 2 bases, J shed 8 bases, and the junction held 4 bases outside the gene matches. Germline CDR1 and CDR2: LNHNV and YYDKDF (reference sequence). The CDR3 region is CATSRTTGEEKLFF. The CDR3 coding sequence is TGTGCCACCAGCAGAACGACAGGGGAGGAAAAACTGTTTTTT.

This chain uses TRBV6-5 with TRBJ2-7; the match to TRBD2 covers 8 bases. The germline V gene has CDR1 MNHEY and CDR2 SVGAGI. The CDR3 spans 14 residues. V lost 5 bases and J lost 1; bases outside the gene matches: 4. CDR3 bases: TGTGCCAGCAGTAGAGCGGGGGATTCCTACGAGCAGTACGTC. This sequence encodes CASSRAGDSYEQYV.

The table lists this clone with a count of one. The chain combines TRBV28 with TRBJ2-1; possible D gene TRBD1, 5 bases. Per germline, CDR1 MDHEN and CDR2 SYDVKM. This CDR3 has 13 residues. Deletions cut 8 bases from V and 9 bases from J, with 17 bases between. CDR3 nucleotides: TGTGCCAGCCGAACGGCTGGTAGGGGTGAGCAGTTCTTC. Its protein product is CASRTAGRGEQFF.

This chain connects TRBV27 to TRBJ2-7; TRBD2 might be the D (6 bases). The CDR3 is made up of 13 amino acids. Germline loops: CDR1 MNHEY, CDR2 SMNVEV (reference sequence). Trimming took off 4 bases at V and 3 bases at J, with 10 bases between the two ends. The CDR3 loop is CASSSGTVYEQYF. CDR3 DNA: TGTGCCAGCAGTTCTGGGACTGTCTACGAGCAGTACTTC.

The DNA of the CDR3 is TGTGCCAGCAGCTTCCTAGGGACAGGGCAGGAGGAAAAACTGTTTTTT. Translation: CASSFLGTGQEEKLFF. V usage is TRBV7-9 and J usage is TRBJ1-4, with 9 bases aligning to TRBD1. With 3 bases clipped from V and 8 bases from J, the junction kept 10 bases outside the gene matches. The CDR3 loop spans 16 amino acids. CDR1 is SEHNR and CDR2 is FQNEAQ in the germline V gene (reference sequence).

The chain carries TRBV2 and TRBJ2-1; 13 positions match TRBD2. CDR1 and CDR2 from the germline V gene are SNHLY and FYNNEI. V was pared by 11 bases and J by 1 base, with 11 bases of the junction left unmatched. CDR3 length equals 17 residues. The CDR3 loop is CAGTGLAGVGSYNEQFF. The CDR3 nucleotides read TGTGCCGGCACAGGACTAGCGGGAGTAGGATCCTACAATGAGCAGTTCTTC.

The rearrangement links TRBV2 to TRBJ1-5; 9 nucleotides agree with TRBD1. V was clipped by 3 bases and J by 4 bases; unmatched bases: 1. This CDR3 spans 14 amino acids. Germline CDR1 and CDR2: SNHLY and FYNNEI. CDR3 sequence reads: CASSETGGNQPQHF. The CDR3 DNA sequence: TGTGCCAGCAGTGAGACAGGGGGAAATCAGCCCCAGCATTTT.

The chain joins TRBV10-3 to TRBJ2-7; a possible D gene is TRBD1 (6 bases). Trimming took 4 bases from V and 3 from J, leaving 10 bases between them. The CDR3 has 13 amino acids. Germline CDR1 is ENHRY and CDR2 is SYGVKD. The CDR3 DNA is TGTGCCATCAGTGTGGACAGTTACTACGAGCAGTACTTC. Protein: CAISVDSYYEQYF.

The table lists this clone with a count of one. This rearrangement joins TRBV29-1 to TRBJ1-3; D ambiguous. The germline V gene encodes CDR1 SQVTM and CDR2 ANQGSEA. This CDR3 is built from 11 residues. The V and J ends lost 6 bases and 4 bases respectively, with 7 bases between them. CDR3: CSVSRGNTIYF. In DNA form, the CDR3 reads TGCAGCGTGTCCCGGGGAAACACCATATATTTT.

The rearrangement links TRBV9 to TRBJ2-2; tentatively, D is TRBD1 (6 bases). V lost 0 bases to trimming and J lost 4 bases, with 7 bases between them. This CDR3 has 14 residues. Germline loops: CDR1 SGDLS, CDR2 YYNGEE. CDR3 DNA: TGTGCCAGCAGCGTAGAGGGGGTCACCGGGGAGCTGTTTTTT. As protein: CASSVEGVTGELFF.

Concerning this clone itself: The same CDR3 is also encoded by other DNA sequences in this sample. This chain joins TRBV7-9 and TRBJ2-3, with D hard to call. This CDR3 is 14 amino acids long. In germline, CDR1 is SEHNR, CDR2 FQNEAQ (reference sequence). Trimming removed 1 base from V and 4 bases from J, with 9 bases in between. The CDR3 here is CASSLVFSADTQYF. DNA for the CDR3: TGTGCCAGCAGCTTAGTATTTTCGGCAGATACGCAGTATTTT.

CDR3: CASSQDSSYNEQFF. The CDR3 coding sequence is TGCGCCAGCAGCCAGGACAGCTCCTACAATGAGCAGTTCTTC. The V call is TRBV4-1, the J call TRBJ2-1, with D tentatively TRBD1 (6 bases). Germline values: CDR1 MGHRA, CDR2 YSYEKL. V shed 3 bases and J shed 0 bases, with 6 bases lying between them. The CDR3 is 14 amino acids.

The CDR3, as DNA: TGTGCCAGCACCGATAGAGCCAGGGAGGACACTGAAGCTTTCTTT. Protein: CASTDRAREDTEAFF. This chain joins TRBV25-1 and TRBJ1-1; tentative D call: TRBD1 (5 bases). Germline-derived CDR1 and CDR2 are MGHDK and SYGVNS. The V and J ends lost 7 bases and 3 bases respectively, with 18 bases between them. The CDR3 has 15 amino acids.

The DNA for the CDR3 is TGTGCCAGCTCACCAGGGAGAGGTGGGACAGGGGGCTACGAGCAGTACTTC. Translating gives CASSPGRGGTGGYEQYF. J is TRBJ2-7 and V is TRBV18; 11 bases are a match to TRBD1. In germline, CDR1 is KGHSH, CDR2 LQKENI. CDR3 size: 17 residues. Trimming cost V 2 bases and J 3 bases; bases outside gene matches: 9.